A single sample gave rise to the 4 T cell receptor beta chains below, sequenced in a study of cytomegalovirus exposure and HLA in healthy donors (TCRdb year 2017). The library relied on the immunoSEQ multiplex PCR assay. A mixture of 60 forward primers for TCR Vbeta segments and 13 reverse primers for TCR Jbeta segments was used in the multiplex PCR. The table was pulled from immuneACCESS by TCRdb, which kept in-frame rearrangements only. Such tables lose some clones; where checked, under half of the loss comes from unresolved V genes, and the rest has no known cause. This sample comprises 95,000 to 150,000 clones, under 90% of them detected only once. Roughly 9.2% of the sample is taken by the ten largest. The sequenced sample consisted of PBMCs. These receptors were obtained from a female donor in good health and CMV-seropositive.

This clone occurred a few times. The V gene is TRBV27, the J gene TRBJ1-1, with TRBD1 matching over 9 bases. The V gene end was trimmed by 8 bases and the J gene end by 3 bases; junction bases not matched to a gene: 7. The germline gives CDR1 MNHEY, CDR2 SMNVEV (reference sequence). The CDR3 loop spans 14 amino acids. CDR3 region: CASGGGTGYTEAFF. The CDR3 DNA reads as TGTGCCAGCGGCGGCGGGACAGGGTACACTGAAGCTTTCTTT.

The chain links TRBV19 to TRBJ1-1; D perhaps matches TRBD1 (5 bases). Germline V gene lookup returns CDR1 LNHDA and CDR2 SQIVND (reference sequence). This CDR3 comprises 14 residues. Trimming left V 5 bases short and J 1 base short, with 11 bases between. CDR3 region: CASSWGGANTEAFF. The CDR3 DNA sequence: TGTGCCAGTAGTTGGGGAGGGGCGAACACTGAAGCTTTCTTT.

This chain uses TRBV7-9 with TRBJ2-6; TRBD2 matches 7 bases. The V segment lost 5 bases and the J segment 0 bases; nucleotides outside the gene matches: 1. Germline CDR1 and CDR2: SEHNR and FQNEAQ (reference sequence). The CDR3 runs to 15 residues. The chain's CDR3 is CASSGGGSGANVLTF. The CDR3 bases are TGTGCCAGCAGCGGCGGGGGCTCTGGGGCCAACGTCCTGACTTTC.

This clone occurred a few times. CDR3 sequence reads: CASSQNDRGNQPQHF. The CDR3 DNA sequence: TGCGCCAGCAGCCAAAATGACAGGGGCAATCAGCCCCAGCATTTT. The chain uses TRBV4-1 and TRBJ1-5; 7 bases line up with TRBD1. CDR1 and CDR2 from the germline V gene are MGHRA and YSYEKL. Trimming removed 2 bases from V and 2 bases from J; junction bases left unmatched: 3. The length of the CDR3 is 15 residues.